This passage covers 4 T cell receptor beta chains from one sample sequenced in a study of cytomegalovirus exposure and HLA in healthy donors. The PCR made use of 60 Vbeta and 13 Jbeta primers. TCRdb's copy holds only in-frame clones and misses some; the assay was immunoSEQ multiplex PCR. The repertoire holds 150,000 to 200,000 clones, with approximately 84% as singletons. The sequenced sample consisted of PBMCs. The origin of the receptors is a girl aged 5 to 17 in good health and CMV-seropositive.

The chain has TRBV2 and TRBJ2-3; D not certain. V lost 9 bases and J 4 bases, leaving 14 bases between the germline ends. CDR1 and CDR2 (germline): SNHLY, FYNNEI. CDR3 length: 13 amino acids. For the CDR3, the DNA is TGTGCCAGTGCGGATAGATTGGCAGATACGCAGTATTTT. Translating gives CASADRLADTQYF.

V usage is TRBV7-2 and J usage is TRBJ2-1; D remains ambiguous. The germline gives CDR1 SGHTA, CDR2 FQGNSA. Trimming cost V 7 bases and J 4 bases, with 14 bases left between them. The CDR3 totals 14 residues. The CDR3, as DNA: TGTGCCAGCAACCCCGAGCGTCGATACAATGAGCAGTTCTTC. This gives the protein CASNPERRYNEQFF. Based on the CDR3 plus reference TRBV7-2 and TRBJ2-1, the full variable domain is GAGVSQSPSNKVTEKGKDVELRCDPISGHTALYWYRQSLGQGLEFLIYFQGNSAPDKSGLPSDRFSAERTGGSVSTLTIQRTQQEDSAVYLCASNPERRYNEQFFGPGTRLTVL.

This sequence joins TRBV9 and TRBJ1-2; no clear D gene. The CDR3 runs to 16 residues. Germline V gene sequence: CDR1 SGDLS, CDR2 YYNGEE. V lost 0 bases and J lost 3, with 15 bases in between. The CDR3 loop is CASSVGGHRRYYGYTF. The CDR3 nucleotides read TGTGCCAGCAGCGTAGGAGGGCACCGGAGGTACTATGGCTACACCTTC.

The rearrangement joins TRBV7-6 to TRBJ2-1; 8 nucleotides line up with TRBD1. The germline V gene has CDR1 SGHVS and CDR2 FNYEAQ. This CDR3 comprises 15 residues. The V gene end was trimmed by 1 base and the J gene end by 8 bases; junction bases not matched to a gene: 7. In DNA, the CDR3 is TGTGCCAGCAGCTTAGTAGGACAGGGTTATCATGAGCAGTTCTTC. This translates into CASSLVGQGYHEQFF.